These 5 T cell receptor beta chains came from one sample sequenced in a study of sequential checkpoint blockade in melanoma. Treatment: randomized to nivolumab then ipilimumab (arm A) or the reverse (arm B). TCRdb's table, derived via immunoSEQ multiplex PCR, lists solely in-frame clones and lacks some. The sample shows 4,500 to 5,500 clones, over 65% of them seen only once. The sequencing here drew on CD8+ T cells sorted from blood (inferred from file names), taken from a patient given nivolumab and ipilimumab in sequence. The receptor source for this set is a human donor with melanoma.

This clone occurred a few times. V usage is TRBV5-5 and J usage is TRBJ2-5; possible D gene TRBD2, 5 bases. The CDR3 has 16 amino acids. The V end was cut by 1 base, the J end by 0 bases, with 13 bases between. Germline loops: CDR1 SGHKS, CDR2 YYEKEE (reference sequence). In DNA form, the CDR3 reads TGTGCCAGCAGCTTGTGGGCGGAGGAGAACCAAGAGACCCAGTACTTC. This sequence encodes CASSLWAEENQETQYF.

The V and J genes are TRBV11-2 and TRBJ2-4; 9 bases match TRBD1. The V segment lost 5 bases and the J segment 8 bases; nucleotides outside the gene matches: 13. The CDR3 is made up of 16 amino acids. Per the germline V gene, CDR1 is SGHAT and CDR2 is FQNNGV. The CDR3, as DNA: TGTGCCAGCAGCCTAGGTGGTGGACAGGGGTGGGACATTCAGTACTTC. Its protein is CASSLGGGQGWDIQYF.

The rearrangement uses TRBV28 and TRBJ1-3; D unresolved. The CDR3 totals 15 residues. Germline values: CDR1 MDHEN, CDR2 SYDVKM. The V gene lost 6 bases and the J gene lost 0 bases, with 12 bases spanning the gap. CDR3 residues: CASSFTLSSGNTIYF. CDR3 nucleotide sequence: TGTGCCAGCAGCTTCACCCTAAGCTCTGGAAACACCATATATTTT.

The V call is TRBV29-1, the J call TRBJ1-4, with no clear D. The J call may not be correct, given that the DNA end is closer to TRBJ2-2. CDR1 is SQVTM, CDR2 ANQGSEA, per germline. The CDR3 totals 12 residues. The DNA of the CDR3 is TGCAGCGTTGAAGACAGTGCCTGGGAGCTGTTTTTT. This translates into CSVEDSAWELFF.

The V and J genes are TRBV10-1 and TRBJ1-1; tentatively, D is TRBD1 (6 bases). The V and J ends lost 10 bases and 4 bases respectively, with 16 bases between them. CDR3 length: 13 residues. The germline CDR1 and CDR2 sequences are WNHNN and SYGVQD (reference sequence). The CDR3 nucleotides read TGCGCCATACAGGGAGCAATCGGCACTGAAGCTTTCTTT. Protein product: CAIQGAIGTEAFF.